The rows below give T cell receptor beta chains drawn from one sample of a study of blood T cell repertoires in COVID-19. TCRdb's table, derived via immunoSEQ multiplex PCR, lists solely in-frame clones and lacks some. The sample contains 90,000 to 150,000 clones, roughly 83% of which appear only once. The sample was peripheral blood. The receptors shown here come from a woman of 80 years or more with acute or convalescent COVID-19. Both conserved end residues are part of each CDR3. Fields, in order: V gene, J gene, CDR3 length, CDR3 protein.

v_call: TRBV10-3; j_call: TRBJ1-1; cdr3_length: 16; cdr3_aa: CAIGLSGGVSNTEAFF
v_call: TRBV19; j_call: TRBJ1-4; cdr3_length: 18; cdr3_aa: CASSLTGGLLTTNEKLFF
v_call: TRBV10-3; j_call: TRBJ2-1; cdr3_length: 13; cdr3_aa: CAVSPGAYNEQFF
v_call: TRBV29-1; j_call: TRBJ2-7; cdr3_length: 15; cdr3_aa: CSASLASANSYEQYF
v_call: TRBV6-5; j_call: TRBJ1-1; cdr3_length: 14; cdr3_aa: CASSFSTGNTEAFF
v_call: TRBV4-2; j_call: TRBJ1-4; cdr3_length: 16; cdr3_aa: CASSQDPRGSNEKLFF
v_call: TRBV9; j_call: TRBJ2-2; cdr3_length: 15; cdr3_aa: CASSTLTGYTGELFF
v_call: TRBV5-6; j_call: TRBJ1-4; cdr3_length: 15; cdr3_aa: CASSLTGGTNEKLFF
v_call: TRBV6-1; j_call: TRBJ1-4; cdr3_length: 14; cdr3_aa: CASSDGATNEKLFF
v_call: TRBV29-1; j_call: TRBJ1-1; cdr3_length: 12; cdr3_aa: CSVRDMNTEAFF
v_call: TRBV2; j_call: TRBJ1-2; cdr3_length: 14; cdr3_aa: CASSELMASYGYTF
v_call: TRBV21-1; j_call: TRBJ2-2; cdr3_length: 19; cdr3_aa: CASSKRKGEDRVNTGELFF
v_call: TRBV28; j_call: TRBJ1-2; cdr3_length: 16; cdr3_aa: CASSLTTGGHGYGYTF
v_call: TRBV2; j_call: TRBJ2-1; cdr3_length: 14; cdr3_aa: CASSEGLALVEQFF
v_call: TRBV11-2; j_call: TRBJ2-7; cdr3_length: 13; cdr3_aa: CASSPTSGGEQYF
v_call: TRBV5-6; j_call: TRBJ1-2; cdr3_length: 13; cdr3_aa: CASSLDRNYGYTF
v_call: TRBV28; j_call: TRBJ1-5; cdr3_length: 16; cdr3_aa: CASSWITGDENQPQHF
v_call: TRBV6-1; j_call: TRBJ2-2; cdr3_length: 15; cdr3_aa: CASSEGSGFTGELFF
v_call: TRBV6-5; j_call: TRBJ2-6; cdr3_length: 14; cdr3_aa: CASGRGSGANVLTF
v_call: TRBV6-6; j_call: TRBJ2-3; cdr3_length: 13; cdr3_aa: CASSYSGGGAPYF
v_call: TRBV24-1; j_call: TRBJ2-3; cdr3_length: 14; cdr3_aa: CATSDPGVTDTQYF
v_call: TRBV7-3; j_call: TRBJ2-3; cdr3_length: 14; cdr3_aa: CASSPGTSADTQYF
v_call: TRBV3-1/TRBV3-2; j_call: TRBJ2-7; cdr3_length: 15; cdr3_aa: CASSKQGTSSYEQYF
v_call: TRBV5-4; j_call: TRBJ2-5; cdr3_length: 12; cdr3_aa: CASQGGSETQYF
v_call: TRBV5-4; j_call: TRBJ2-1; cdr3_length: 13; cdr3_aa: CASSLDWAGEQFF
v_call: TRBV6-5; j_call: TRBJ1-3; cdr3_length: 15; cdr3_aa: CASSDSGTTGNTIYF
v_call: TRBV19; j_call: TRBJ2-5; cdr3_length: 13; cdr3_aa: CASSTHRAETQYF
v_call: TRBV19; j_call: TRBJ1-6; cdr3_length: 17; cdr3_aa: CASSIDSAGGWKSPLHF
v_call: TRBV9; j_call: TRBJ2-3; cdr3_length: 13; cdr3_aa: CASSPSDYGTQYF
v_call: TRBV27; j_call: TRBJ1-1; cdr3_length: 14; cdr3_aa: CASSFVRGNTEAFF
v_call: TRBV11-3; j_call: TRBJ1-1; cdr3_length: 16; cdr3_aa: CASSPDGRGGVAEAFF
v_call: TRBV7-3; j_call: TRBJ2-5; cdr3_length: 14; cdr3_aa: CASSLNKAGGTQYF
v_call: TRBV6-5; j_call: TRBJ1-2; cdr3_length: 13; cdr3_aa: CASTKRGIYGYTF
v_call: TRBV2; j_call: TRBJ2-1; cdr3_length: 15; cdr3_aa: CASSGGTGVYNEQFF
v_call: TRBV5-1; j_call: TRBJ2-1; cdr3_length: 15; cdr3_aa: CASSLGQGQYNEQFF
v_call: TRBV9; j_call: TRBJ2-2; cdr3_length: 15; cdr3_aa: CASSTRTSGTGELFF
v_call: TRBV30; j_call: TRBJ2-3; cdr3_length: 14; cdr3_aa: CAWSSPPQADTQYF
v_call: TRBV30; j_call: TRBJ1-2; cdr3_length: 13; cdr3_aa: CAWSVIDSYGYTF
v_call: TRBV9; j_call: TRBJ2-7; cdr3_length: 13; cdr3_aa: CASSNRPTGEQYF
v_call: TRBV4-3; j_call: TRBJ1-2; cdr3_length: 14; cdr3_aa: CASSQVQGIYGYTF
v_call: TRBV7-9; j_call: TRBJ2-1; cdr3_length: 18; cdr3_aa: CASSSRGIAGGRYNEQFF
v_call: TRBV7-9; j_call: TRBJ1-1; cdr3_length: 12; cdr3_aa: CASSLRGAEAFF
v_call: TRBV5-1; j_call: TRBJ2-3; cdr3_length: 17; cdr3_aa: CASSWGTSGQPTDTQYF
v_call: TRBV7-2; j_call: TRBJ2-1; cdr3_length: 11; cdr3_aa: CASSQWSGKFF
v_call: TRBV19; j_call: TRBJ2-3; cdr3_length: 15; cdr3_aa: CASSTRDRATDTQYF
v_call: TRBV11-3; j_call: TRBJ2-1; cdr3_length: 13; cdr3_aa: CASSRPSSDEQFF
v_call: TRBV7-9; j_call: TRBJ2-3; cdr3_length: 14; cdr3_aa: CASSPRVDTDTQYF
v_call: TRBV30; j_call: TRBJ1-2; cdr3_length: 14; cdr3_aa: CAWAPPGEFYGYTF
v_call: TRBV25-1; j_call: TRBJ2-5; cdr3_length: 14; cdr3_aa: CASSDRRGEETQYF
v_call: TRBV4-2; j_call: TRBJ1-1; cdr3_length: 15; cdr3_aa: CASSQETGRRAEAFF
v_call: TRBV5-6; j_call: TRBJ1-3; cdr3_length: 15; cdr3_aa: CASSAQGGSGNTIYF
v_call: TRBV29-1; j_call: TRBJ2-2; cdr3_length: 12; cdr3_aa: CSVDQATGELFF
v_call: TRBV5-1; j_call: TRBJ1-1; cdr3_length: 18; cdr3_aa: CASSLFGGGLASPTEAFF
v_call: TRBV3-1/TRBV3-2; j_call: TRBJ2-3; cdr3_length: 15; cdr3_aa: CASSSRGISTDTQYF